A selection of T cell receptor beta chains follows, all from one sample in a study of blood T cells in healthy people across ages. TCRdb fed the 5' RACE reads into MiXCR, producing one record per CDR3 protein. The data contain over 300,000 distinct CDR3 sequences, about half of them singletons. Sequences were obtained from blood. These receptors were obtained from a man aged 60 to 75 in good health. CDR3s include the opening cysteine and the closing phenylalanine or tryptophan. The D gene is left open where the match is weak. Only part of the rows carry a size: once, few, many, or a class if the clone is expanded.

v_gene: TRBV7-9
abundance: NA
j_gene: TRBJ2-1
d_gene: NA
CDR3nt: TGTGCCAGCAGGGGGGTGGAGAATAATGAGCAGTTCTTC
CDR3aa: CASRGVENNEQFF

v_gene: TRBV6-1
abundance: few
j_gene: TRBJ2-7
d_gene: NA
CDR3nt: TGTGCCAGCAGTGTAGGCAGGGTAACCTACGAGCAGTACTTC
CDR3aa: CASSVGRVTYEQYF

v_gene: TRBV5-6
abundance: NA
j_gene: TRBJ2-3
d_gene: TRBD2
CDR3nt: TGTGCCAGCAGCACCGGACTAGCGGGGACTCACACAGATACGCAGTATTTT
CDR3aa: CASSTGLAGTHTDTQYF

v_gene: TRBV5-1
abundance: few
j_gene: TRBJ2-7
d_gene: TRBD1
CDR3nt: TGCGCCAGCAGCTTGGCCCCGGGACAGGGCTACGAGCAGTACTTC
CDR3aa: CASSLAPGQGYEQYF

v_gene: TRBV7-9
abundance: NA
j_gene: TRBJ2-5
d_gene: NA
CDR3nt: TGTGCCAGCAGCTTAGTTACAGGTGGCCAAGAGACCCAGTACTTC
CDR3aa: CASSLVTGGQETQYF

v_gene: TRBV7-2
abundance: few
j_gene: TRBJ2-3
d_gene: NA
CDR3nt: TGTGCCAGCAGCTTAGCGGGGAGGGGGGGAGATACGCAGTATTTT
CDR3aa: CASSLAGRGGDTQYF

v_gene: TRBV29-1
abundance: NA
j_gene: TRBJ1-2
d_gene: TRBD1
CDR3nt: TGCAGCGGACAGGGCTCGAACTGTGGCTACACCTTC
CDR3aa: CSGQGSNCGYTF

v_gene: TRBV29-1
abundance: NA
j_gene: TRBJ2-3
d_gene: NA
CDR3nt: TGCAGCGTTGCATCCAGGGGGGATCTTGAAGATACGCAGTATTTT
CDR3aa: CSVASRGDLEDTQYF

v_gene: TRBV20-1
abundance: few
j_gene: TRBJ2-3
d_gene: NA
CDR3nt: TGCAGTGCCGAATGCGGCACAGATACGCAGTATTTT
CDR3aa: CSAECGTDTQYF

v_gene: TRBV28
abundance: once
j_gene: TRBJ1-6
d_gene: NA
CDR3nt: TGTGCCAGCAGTCTTGACCCCAATTCACCCCTCCACTTT
CDR3aa: CASSLDPNSPLHF

v_gene: TRBV4-2
abundance: NA
j_gene: TRBJ1-1
d_gene: NA
CDR3nt: TGTGCCAGCAGCCAAGAGGTGGGGAACACTGAAGCTTTCTTT
CDR3aa: CASSQEVGNTEAFF

v_gene: TRBV4-1
abundance: few
j_gene: TRBJ2-5
d_gene: TRBD1
CDR3nt: TGCGCCAGCAGCCAAGCGGACAGGGACCAAGAGACCCAGTACTTC
CDR3aa: CASSQADRDQETQYF

v_gene: TRBV6-5
abundance: few
j_gene: TRBJ1-2
d_gene: NA
CDR3nt: TGTGCCAGCAGTTACAGCGGGACGAGAGGCTACACCTTC
CDR3aa: CASSYSGTRGYTF

v_gene: TRBV5-1
abundance: few
j_gene: TRBJ2-3
d_gene: TRBD2
CDR3nt: TGCGCCAGCAGCTTCGCAGGGACTAGCTCCACAGATACGCAGTATTTT
CDR3aa: CASSFAGTSSTDTQYF

v_gene: TRBV20-1
abundance: NA
j_gene: TRBJ2-3
d_gene: TRBD1
CDR3nt: TGCAGTGCCCCCGGACAGGTGGGAGATACGCAGTATTTT
CDR3aa: CSAPGQVGDTQYF

v_gene: TRBV10-3
abundance: NA
j_gene: TRBJ2-3
d_gene: NA
CDR3nt: TGTGCCATTCAAGCCGGAGTTGCGGGGTCGGATACGCAGTATTTT
CDR3aa: CAIQAGVAGSDTQYF

v_gene: TRBV4-3
abundance: NA
j_gene: TRBJ2-1
d_gene: NA
CDR3nt: TGCGCCAGCCGCCAAGGGCGATTGGAGAATGAGCAGTTCTTC
CDR3aa: CASRQGRLENEQFF

v_gene: TRBV28
abundance: NA
j_gene: TRBJ1-2
d_gene: TRBD1
CDR3nt: TGTGCCAGCAGTCCACCCCGACAGGGTTGGTATGGCTACACCTTC
CDR3aa: CASSPPRQGWYGYTF

v_gene: TRBV5-5
abundance: NA
j_gene: TRBJ1-2
d_gene: NA
CDR3nt: TGTGCCAGCAGCTTCGAAGGTTTTGGGGGCTATGGCTACACCTTC
CDR3aa: CASSFEGFGGYGYTF

v_gene: TRBV10-3
abundance: few
j_gene: TRBJ2-1
d_gene: NA
CDR3nt: TGTGCCATCAGTGAGAGAGCAGATGAGCAGTTCTTC
CDR3aa: CAISERADEQFF

v_gene: TRBV14
abundance: NA
j_gene: TRBJ2-1
d_gene: TRBD1
CDR3nt: TGTGCCAGCAGCTTGCGGACAGGGATTTCCTACAATGAGCAGTTCTTC
CDR3aa: CASSLRTGISYNEQFF

v_gene: TRBV29-1
abundance: NA
j_gene: TRBJ2-1
d_gene: NA
CDR3nt: TGCAGCGCCGAAAAAGGGTGGGTGTACAATGAGCAGTTCTTC
CDR3aa: CSAEKGWVYNEQFF

v_gene: TRBV4-3
abundance: NA
j_gene: TRBJ2-7
d_gene: NA
CDR3nt: TGCGCCAGCAGCCAAGATGTGGTCGACTACGAGCAGTACTTC
CDR3aa: CASSQDVVDYEQYF

v_gene: TRBV12-3/TRBV12-4
abundance: NA
j_gene: TRBJ2-3
d_gene: NA
CDR3nt: TGTGCCAGCAGTCCCCGTGAGGGGGTTAGCACAGATACGCAGTATTTT
CDR3aa: CASSPREGVSTDTQYF

v_gene: TRBV18
abundance: NA
j_gene: TRBJ1-1
d_gene: NA
CDR3nt: TGTGCCAGCTCACCGACAGGCGGGAACACTGGAGCTTTCTTT
CDR3aa: CASSPTGGNTGAFF

v_gene: TRBV20-1
abundance: many
j_gene: TRBJ1-1
d_gene: NA
CDR3nt: TGCAGTGCTAGGATGGGTGGGACTGAAGCTTTCTTT
CDR3aa: CSARMGGTEAFF